These 5 T cell receptor beta chains were all obtained from the same sample, sequenced in a study of beta chain features in type 1 diabetes. Expressed TCRB transcripts were sequenced after all isolated RNA was converted to cDNA. Some clones are missing from TCRdb's copy, which holds only in-frame ones; the method was immunoSEQ multiplex PCR. The profile shows hundreds of thousands of clones, about 17% of them singletons. Sample: naive CD4+ T cells from blood. The receptors shown here come from a woman aged 18-29 years in good health.

This chain links TRBV7-8 with TRBJ1-5; 7 bases fit TRBD1. CDR3 length: 14 amino acids. Germline V gene lookup returns CDR1 SGHVS and CDR2 FQNEAQ. The V segment lost 5 bases and the J segment 3 bases; nucleotides outside the gene matches: 4. CDR3 nucleotide sequence: TGTGCCAGCAGCCCGGGACAGACCAATCAGCCCCAGCATTTT. Protein sequence: CASSPGQTNQPQHF.

The chain is built from TRBV10-3 and TRBJ2-3; 9 bases are shared with TRBD2. With 5 bases clipped from V and 3 bases from J, the junction kept 3 bases outside the gene matches. Germline CDR1 and CDR2: ENHRY and SYGVKD. This CDR3 spans 14 amino acids. CDR3: CAISSSGTTDTQYF. CDR3 in DNA: TGTGCCATCAGTTCTAGCGGGACAACAGATACGCAGTATTTT.

In its sample, this clone was seen a few times. V and J are TRBV7-2 and TRBJ2-5; no clear D. This CDR3 is built from 13 residues. Germline V gene sequence: CDR1 SGHTA, CDR2 FQGNSA. V lost 2 bases and J lost 5, with 9 bases in between. The CDR3 DNA is TGTGCCAGCAGCTTATTGGTCCCGGAGACCCAGTACTTC. This sequence encodes CASSLLVPETQYF.

This clone has only a few counts. V is TRBV2 and J is TRBJ1-2, with D perhaps TRBD1 (6 bases). This CDR3 contains 15 residues. Trimming removed 0 bases at V and 5 bases at J, with 13 bases between. Germline CDR1 SNHLY, CDR2 FYNNEI. In DNA, the CDR3 is TGTGCCAGCAGTGAAGCTGGGACATACCTTTATGGCTACACCTTC. It codes for CASSEAGTYLYGYTF.

V and J are TRBV28 and TRBJ2-1; 9 bases match TRBD1. J gave up 4 bases and V 2 bases, and 3 bases lay outside the gene matches. The germline V gene encodes CDR1 MDHEN and CDR2 SYDVKM. The length of the CDR3 is 15 residues. The CDR3 DNA reads TGTGCCAGCAGTTTAGGGGGGACAGGGTACAATGAGCAGTTCTTC. Translation: CASSLGGTGYNEQFF.